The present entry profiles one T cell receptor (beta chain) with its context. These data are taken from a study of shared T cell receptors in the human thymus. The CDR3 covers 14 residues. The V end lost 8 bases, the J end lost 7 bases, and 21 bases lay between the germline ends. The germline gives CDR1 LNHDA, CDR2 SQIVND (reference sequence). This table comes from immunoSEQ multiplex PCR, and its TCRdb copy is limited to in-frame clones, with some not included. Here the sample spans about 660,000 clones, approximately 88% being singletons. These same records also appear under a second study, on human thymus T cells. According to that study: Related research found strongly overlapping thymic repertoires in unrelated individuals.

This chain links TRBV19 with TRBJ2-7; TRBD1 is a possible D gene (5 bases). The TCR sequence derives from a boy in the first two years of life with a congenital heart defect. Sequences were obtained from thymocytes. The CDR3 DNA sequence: TGTGCCAGTCAAAGCTGGGGCGGAGCTCCGGAGCAGTACTTC. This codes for CASQSWGGAPEQYF.